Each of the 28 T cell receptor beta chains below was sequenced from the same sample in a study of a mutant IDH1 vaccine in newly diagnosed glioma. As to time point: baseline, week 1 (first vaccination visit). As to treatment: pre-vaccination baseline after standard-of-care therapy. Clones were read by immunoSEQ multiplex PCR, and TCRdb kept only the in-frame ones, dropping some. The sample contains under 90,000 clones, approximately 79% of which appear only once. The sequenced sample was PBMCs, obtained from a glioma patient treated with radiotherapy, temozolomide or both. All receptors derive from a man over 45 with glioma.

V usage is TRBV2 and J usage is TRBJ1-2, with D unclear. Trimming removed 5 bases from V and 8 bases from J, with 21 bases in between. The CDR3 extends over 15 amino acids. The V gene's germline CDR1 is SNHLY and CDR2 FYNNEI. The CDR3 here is CASSPPDRQVRGYTF. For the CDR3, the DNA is TGTGCCAGCAGTCCGCCAGATCGGCAAGTAAGGGGCTACACCTTC.

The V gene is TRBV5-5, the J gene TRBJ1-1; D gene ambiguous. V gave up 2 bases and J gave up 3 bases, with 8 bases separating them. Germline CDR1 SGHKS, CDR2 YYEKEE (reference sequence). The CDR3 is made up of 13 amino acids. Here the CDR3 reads CASSFPVDTEAFF. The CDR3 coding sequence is TGTGCCAGCAGCTTCCCTGTGGACACTGAAGCTTTCTTT.

The CDR3 reads CASRTGGGNTEAFF. Written as DNA, the CDR3 is TGTGCCAGCAGAACAGGGGGTGGGAACACTGAAGCTTTCTTT. The chain has TRBV6-5 and TRBJ1-1; 8 bases map to TRBD1. The V gene's germline CDR1 is MNHEY and CDR2 SVGAGI. The CDR3 spans 14 residues. Trimming removed 6 bases from V and 1 base from J; junction bases left unmatched: 4.

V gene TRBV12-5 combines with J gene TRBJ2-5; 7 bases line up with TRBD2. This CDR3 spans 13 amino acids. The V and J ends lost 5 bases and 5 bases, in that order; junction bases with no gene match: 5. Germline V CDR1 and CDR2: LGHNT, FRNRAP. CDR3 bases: TGTGCTAGTGGTAACTATAGCGGGGAGACCCAGTACTTC. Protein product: CASGNYSGETQYF.

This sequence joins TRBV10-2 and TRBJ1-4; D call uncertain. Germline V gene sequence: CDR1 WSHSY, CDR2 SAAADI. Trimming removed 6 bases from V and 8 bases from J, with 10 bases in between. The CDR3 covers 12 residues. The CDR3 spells CASRGRREKLFF. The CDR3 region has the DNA TGCGCCAGCAGGGGTCGCCGAGAAAAACTGTTTTTT.

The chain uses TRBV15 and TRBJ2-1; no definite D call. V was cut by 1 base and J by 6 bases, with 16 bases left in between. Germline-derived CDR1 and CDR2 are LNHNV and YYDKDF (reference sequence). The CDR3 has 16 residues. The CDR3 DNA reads TGTGCCACCAGCAGAGCGGGCCTCTCAATTCCCAATGAGCAGTTCTTC. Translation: CATSRAGLSIPNEQFF.

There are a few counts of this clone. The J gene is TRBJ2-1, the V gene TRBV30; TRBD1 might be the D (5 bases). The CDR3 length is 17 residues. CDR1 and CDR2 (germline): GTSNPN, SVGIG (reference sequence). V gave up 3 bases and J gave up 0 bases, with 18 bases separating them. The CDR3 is CAWSVRGALSSYNEQFF. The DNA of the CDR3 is TGTGCCTGGAGCGTCCGTGGGGCCTTGAGCTCCTACAATGAGCAGTTCTTC.

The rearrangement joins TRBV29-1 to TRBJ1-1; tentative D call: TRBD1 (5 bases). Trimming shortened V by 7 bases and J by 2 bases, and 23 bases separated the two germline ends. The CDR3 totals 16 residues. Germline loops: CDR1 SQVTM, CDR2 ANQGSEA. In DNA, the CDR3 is TGCAGCGCTAGTTTGAAGGGGCGAAGTGGTAACACTGAAGCTTTCTTT. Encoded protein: CSASLKGRSGNTEAFF.

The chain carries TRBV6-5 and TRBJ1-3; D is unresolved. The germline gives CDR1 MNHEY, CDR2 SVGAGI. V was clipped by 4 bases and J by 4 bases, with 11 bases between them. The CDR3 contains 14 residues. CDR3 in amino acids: CASSLSSRGNTIYF. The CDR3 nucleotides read TGTGCCAGCAGTTTGAGTTCCAGGGGAAACACCATATATTTT.

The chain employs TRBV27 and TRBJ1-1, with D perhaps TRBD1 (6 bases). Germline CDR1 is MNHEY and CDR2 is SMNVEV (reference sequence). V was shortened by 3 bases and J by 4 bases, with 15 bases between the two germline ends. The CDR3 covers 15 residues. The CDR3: CASSFATGGGTEAFF. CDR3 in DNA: TGTGCCAGCAGTTTCGCGACAGGCGGTGGCACTGAAGCTTTCTTT.

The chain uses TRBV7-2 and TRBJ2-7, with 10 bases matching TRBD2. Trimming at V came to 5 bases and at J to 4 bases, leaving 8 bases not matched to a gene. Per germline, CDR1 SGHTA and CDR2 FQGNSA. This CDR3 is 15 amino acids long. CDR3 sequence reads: CASSRAGGKLYEQYF. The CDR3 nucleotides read TGTGCCAGCAGCCGAGCGGGGGGGAAGCTTTACGAGCAGTACTTC.

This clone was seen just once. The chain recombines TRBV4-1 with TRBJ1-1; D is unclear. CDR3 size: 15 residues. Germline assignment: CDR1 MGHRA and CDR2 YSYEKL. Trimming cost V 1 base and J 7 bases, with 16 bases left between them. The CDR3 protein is CASSQVSSTWGEAFF. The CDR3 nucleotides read TGCGCCAGCAGCCAAGTCTCATCAACGTGGGGTGAAGCTTTCTTT.

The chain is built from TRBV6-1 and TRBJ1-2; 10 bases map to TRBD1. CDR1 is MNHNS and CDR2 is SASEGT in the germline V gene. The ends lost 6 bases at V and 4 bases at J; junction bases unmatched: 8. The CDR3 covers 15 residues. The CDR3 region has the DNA TGTGCCAGCAGATTTGGACAGGGGGGGTCCTATGGCTACACCTTC. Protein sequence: CASRFGQGGSYGYTF.

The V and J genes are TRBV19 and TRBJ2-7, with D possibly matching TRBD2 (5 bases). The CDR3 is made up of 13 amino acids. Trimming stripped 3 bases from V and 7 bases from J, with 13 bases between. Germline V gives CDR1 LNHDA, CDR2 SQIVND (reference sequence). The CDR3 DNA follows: TGTGCCAGTAGTATTGGCCAACCGGGGGAGCAGTACTTC. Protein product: CASSIGQPGEQYF.

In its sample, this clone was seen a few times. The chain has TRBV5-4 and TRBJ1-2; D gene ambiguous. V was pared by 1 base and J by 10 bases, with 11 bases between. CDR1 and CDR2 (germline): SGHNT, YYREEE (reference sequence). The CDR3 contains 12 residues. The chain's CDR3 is CASSLWAEDYTF. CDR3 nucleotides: TGTGCCAGCAGCTTGTGGGCTGAGGACTACACCTTC.

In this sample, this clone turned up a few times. The CDR3 coding sequence is TGTGCCATCAGTGAGTCTGCCGAGGGAAGGACGGCTTTCTTT. Translation: CAISESAEGRTAFF. The J gene is TRBJ1-1, the V gene TRBV10-3, with D unclear. The V gene lost 0 bases and the J gene lost 11 bases, with 16 bases spanning the gap. Germline V gene sequence: CDR1 ENHRY, CDR2 SYGVKD. The CDR3 is 14 residues long.

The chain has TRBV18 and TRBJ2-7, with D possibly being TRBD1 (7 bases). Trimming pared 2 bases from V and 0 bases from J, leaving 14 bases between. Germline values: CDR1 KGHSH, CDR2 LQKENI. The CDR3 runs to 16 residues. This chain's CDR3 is CASSPAGGQGSYEQYF. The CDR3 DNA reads TGTGCCAGCTCACCAGCAGGGGGGCAGGGCTCCTACGAGCAGTACTTC. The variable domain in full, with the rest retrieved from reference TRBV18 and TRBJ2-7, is NAGVMQNPRHLVRRRGQEARLRCSPMKGHSHVYWYRQLPEEGLKFMVYLQKENIIDESGMPKERFSAEFPKEGPSILRIQQVVRGDSAAYFCASSPAGGQGSYEQYFGPGTRLTVT.

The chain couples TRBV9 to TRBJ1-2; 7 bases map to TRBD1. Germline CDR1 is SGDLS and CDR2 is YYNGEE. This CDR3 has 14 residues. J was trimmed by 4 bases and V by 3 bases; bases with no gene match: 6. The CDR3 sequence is CASSGGGQFYGYTF. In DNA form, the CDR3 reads TGTGCCAGCAGCGGAGGGGGCCAGTTCTATGGCTACACCTTC.

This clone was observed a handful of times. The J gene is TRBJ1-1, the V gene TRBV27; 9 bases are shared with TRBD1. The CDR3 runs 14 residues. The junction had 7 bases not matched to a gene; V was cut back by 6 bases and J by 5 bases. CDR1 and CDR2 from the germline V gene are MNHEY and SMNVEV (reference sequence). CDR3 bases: TGTGCCAGCAGCCCGGACAGGGGCAGGACTGAAGCTTTCTTT. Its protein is CASSPDRGRTEAFF.

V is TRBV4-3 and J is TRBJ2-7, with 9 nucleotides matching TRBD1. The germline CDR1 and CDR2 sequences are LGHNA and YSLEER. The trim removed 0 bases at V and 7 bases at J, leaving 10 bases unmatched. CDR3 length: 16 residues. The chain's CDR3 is CASSQDATGGVMEQYF. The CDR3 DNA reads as TGCGCCAGCAGCCAAGACGCGACAGGGGGTGTGATGGAGCAGTACTTC.

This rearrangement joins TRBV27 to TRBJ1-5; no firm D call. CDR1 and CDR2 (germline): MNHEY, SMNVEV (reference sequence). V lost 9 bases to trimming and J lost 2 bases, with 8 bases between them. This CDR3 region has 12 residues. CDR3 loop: CARLLGNQPQHF. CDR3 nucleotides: TGTGCCAGGCTCCTGGGCAATCAGCCCCAGCATTTT.

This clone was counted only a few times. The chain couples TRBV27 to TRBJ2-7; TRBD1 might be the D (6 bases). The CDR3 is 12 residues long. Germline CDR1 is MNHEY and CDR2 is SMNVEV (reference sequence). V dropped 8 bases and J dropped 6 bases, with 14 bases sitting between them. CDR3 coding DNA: TGTGCCAGCGGACAGCAGTTGGCCGAGCAGTACTTC. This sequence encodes CASGQQLAEQYF.

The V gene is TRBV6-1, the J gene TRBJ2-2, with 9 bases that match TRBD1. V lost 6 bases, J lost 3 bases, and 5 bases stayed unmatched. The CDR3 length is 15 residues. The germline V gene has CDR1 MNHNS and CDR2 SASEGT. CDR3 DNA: TGTGCCAGCAGATTCACAGGGGGCTACACCGGGGAGCTGTTTTTT. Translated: CASRFTGGYTGELFF.

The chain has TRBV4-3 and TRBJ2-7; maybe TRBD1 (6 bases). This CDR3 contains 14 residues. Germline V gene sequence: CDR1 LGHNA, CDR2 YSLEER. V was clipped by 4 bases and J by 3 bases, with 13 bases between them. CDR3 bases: TGCGCCAGCAGCCTCAACAGGGACCTCTACGAGCAGTACTTC. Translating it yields CASSLNRDLYEQYF.

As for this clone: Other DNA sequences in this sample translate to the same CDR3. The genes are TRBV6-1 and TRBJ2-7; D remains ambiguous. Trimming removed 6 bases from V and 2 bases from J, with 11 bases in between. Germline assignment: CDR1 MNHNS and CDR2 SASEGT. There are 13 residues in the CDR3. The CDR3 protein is CASSMGPTYEQYF. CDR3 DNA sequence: TGTGCCAGCAGCATGGGTCCGACCTACGAGCAGTACTTC.

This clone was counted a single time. The CDR3 DNA follows: TGTGCCAGCAGCCAAGATTTAGGTGAAAAACTGTTTTTT. Residues: CASSQDLGEKLFF. The chain recombines TRBV14 with TRBJ1-4; D unclear. Germline V gene data show CDR1 as SGHDN and CDR2 as FVKESK. This CDR3 comprises 13 residues. Between the trimmed V and J ends, which lost 0 bases and 7 bases, there was a span of 6 bases.

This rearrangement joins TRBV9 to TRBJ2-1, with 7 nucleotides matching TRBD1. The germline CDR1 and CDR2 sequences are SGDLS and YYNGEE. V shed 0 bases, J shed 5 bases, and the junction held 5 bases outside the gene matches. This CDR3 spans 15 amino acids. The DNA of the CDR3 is TGTGCCAGCAGCGTAGGAGGGGGCAAAAACAATGAGCAGTTCTTC. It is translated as CASSVGGGKNNEQFF. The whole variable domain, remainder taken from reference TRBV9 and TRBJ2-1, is DSGVTQTPKHLITATGQRVTLRCSPRSGDLSVYWYQQSLDQGLQFLIQYYNGEERAKGNILERFSAQQFPDLHSELNLSSLELGDSALYFCASSVGGGKNNEQFFGPGTRLTVL.

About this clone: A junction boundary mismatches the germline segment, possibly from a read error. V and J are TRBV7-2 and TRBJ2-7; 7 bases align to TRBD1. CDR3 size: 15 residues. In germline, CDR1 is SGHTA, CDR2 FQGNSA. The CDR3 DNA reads TGTGCCAGCAGCCGCGAAAGCCCGTCGACAGGGTGGTTGCACTTC. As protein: CASSRESPSTGWLHF.